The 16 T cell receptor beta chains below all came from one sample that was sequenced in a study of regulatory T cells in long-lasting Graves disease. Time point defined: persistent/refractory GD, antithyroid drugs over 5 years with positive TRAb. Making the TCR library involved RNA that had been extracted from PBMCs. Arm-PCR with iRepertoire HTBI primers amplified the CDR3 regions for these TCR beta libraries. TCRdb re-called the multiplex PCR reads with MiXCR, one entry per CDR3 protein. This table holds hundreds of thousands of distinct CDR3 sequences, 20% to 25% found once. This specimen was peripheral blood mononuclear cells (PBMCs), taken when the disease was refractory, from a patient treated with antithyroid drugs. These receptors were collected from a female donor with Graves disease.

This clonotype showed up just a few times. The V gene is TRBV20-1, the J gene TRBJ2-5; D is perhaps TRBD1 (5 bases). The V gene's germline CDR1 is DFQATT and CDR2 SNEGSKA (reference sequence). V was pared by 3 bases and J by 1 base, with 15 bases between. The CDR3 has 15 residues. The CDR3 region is CSASGDGQFQETQYF. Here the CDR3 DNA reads TGCAGTGCTAGTGGAGACGGACAATTCCAAGAGACCCAGTACTTC.

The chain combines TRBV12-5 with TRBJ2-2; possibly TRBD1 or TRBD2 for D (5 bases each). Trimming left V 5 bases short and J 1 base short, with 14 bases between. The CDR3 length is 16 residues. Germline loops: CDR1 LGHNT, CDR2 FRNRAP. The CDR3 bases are TGTGCTAGTGGTCCCGAGGGGCTAGGGAACACCGGGGAGCTGTTTTTT. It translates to CASGPEGLGNTGELFF.

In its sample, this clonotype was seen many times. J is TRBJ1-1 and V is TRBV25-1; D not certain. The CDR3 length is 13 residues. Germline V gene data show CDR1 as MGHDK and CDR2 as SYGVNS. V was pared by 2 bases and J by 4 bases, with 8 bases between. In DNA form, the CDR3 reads TGTGCCAGCAGTGAAAAGATGATCACTGAAGCTTTCTTT. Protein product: CASSEKMITEAFF.

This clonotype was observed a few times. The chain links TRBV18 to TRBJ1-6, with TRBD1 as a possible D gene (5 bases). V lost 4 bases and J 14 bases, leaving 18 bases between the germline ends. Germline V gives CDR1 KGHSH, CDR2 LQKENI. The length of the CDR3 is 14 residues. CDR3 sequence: CASSLEIEGKTLHF. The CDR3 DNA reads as TGTGCCAGCTCACTGGAAATCGAGGGGAAAACCCTCCACTTT.

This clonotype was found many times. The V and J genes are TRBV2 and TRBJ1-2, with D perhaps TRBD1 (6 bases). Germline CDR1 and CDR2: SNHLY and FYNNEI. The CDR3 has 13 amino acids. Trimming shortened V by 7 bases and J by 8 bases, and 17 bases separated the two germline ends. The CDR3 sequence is CASTGDRLGGYTF. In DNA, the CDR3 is TGTGCCAGCACCGGCGACAGGCTCGGAGGCTACACCTTC. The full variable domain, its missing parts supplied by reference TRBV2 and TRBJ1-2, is EPEVTQTPSHQVTQMGQEVILRCVPISNHLYFYWYRQILGQKVEFLVSFYNNEISEKSEIFDDQFSVERPDGSNFTLKIRSTKLEDSAMYFCASTGDRLGGYTFGSGTRLTVV.

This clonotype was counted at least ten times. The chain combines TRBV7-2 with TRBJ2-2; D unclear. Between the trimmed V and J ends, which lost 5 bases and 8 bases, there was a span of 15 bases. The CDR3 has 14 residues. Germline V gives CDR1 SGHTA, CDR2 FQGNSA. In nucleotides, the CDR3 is TGTGCCAGCAGCCCTCTATCTGTGGAGGGGGAGCTGTTTTTT. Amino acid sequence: CASSPLSVEGELFF.

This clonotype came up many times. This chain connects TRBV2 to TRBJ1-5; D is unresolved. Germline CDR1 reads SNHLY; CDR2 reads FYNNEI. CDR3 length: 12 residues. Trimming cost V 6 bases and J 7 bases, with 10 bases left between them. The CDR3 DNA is TGTGCCAGCAGGGCCGTCGGCCAGCCCCAGCATTTT. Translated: CASRAVGQPQHF.

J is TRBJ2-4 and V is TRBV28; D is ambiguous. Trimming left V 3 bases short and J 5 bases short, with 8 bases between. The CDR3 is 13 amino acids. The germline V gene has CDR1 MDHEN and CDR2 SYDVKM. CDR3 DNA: TGTGCCAGCAGTTTGACGGCAGAAAACATTCAGTACTTC. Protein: CASSLTAENIQYF.

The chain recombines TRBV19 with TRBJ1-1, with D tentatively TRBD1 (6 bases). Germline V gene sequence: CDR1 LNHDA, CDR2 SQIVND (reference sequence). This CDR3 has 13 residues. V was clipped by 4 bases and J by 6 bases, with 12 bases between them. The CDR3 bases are TGTGCCAGTAGTAGGACAAAGGGGGCTGAAGCTTTCTTT. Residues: CASSRTKGAEAFF.

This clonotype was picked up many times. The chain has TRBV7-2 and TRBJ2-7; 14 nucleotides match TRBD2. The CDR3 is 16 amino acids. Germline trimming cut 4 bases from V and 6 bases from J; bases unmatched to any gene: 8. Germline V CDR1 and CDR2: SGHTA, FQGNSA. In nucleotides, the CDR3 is TGTGCCAGCAGCTCAGGACTAGCGGGAGGCTCGGCCGAGCAGTACTTC. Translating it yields CASSSGLAGGSAEQYF.

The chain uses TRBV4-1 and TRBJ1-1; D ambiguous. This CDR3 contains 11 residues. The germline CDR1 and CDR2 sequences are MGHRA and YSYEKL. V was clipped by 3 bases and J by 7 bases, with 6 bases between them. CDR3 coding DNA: TGCGCCAGCAGCCATGCCTTTGAAGCTTTCTTT. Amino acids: CASSHAFEAFF.

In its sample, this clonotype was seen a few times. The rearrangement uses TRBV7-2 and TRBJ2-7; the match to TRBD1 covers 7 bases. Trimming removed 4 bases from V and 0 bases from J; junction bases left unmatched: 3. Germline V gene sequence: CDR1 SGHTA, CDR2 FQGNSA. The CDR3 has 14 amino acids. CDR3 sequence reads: CASSYDRDSYEQYF. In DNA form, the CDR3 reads TGTGCCAGCAGCTATGACAGGGACTCCTACGAGCAGTACTTC. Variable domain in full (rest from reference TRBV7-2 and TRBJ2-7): GAGVSQSPSNKVTEKGKDVELRCDPISGHTALYWYRQSLGQGLEFLIYFQGNSAPDKSGLPSDRFSAERTGGSVSTLTIQRTQQEDSAVYLCASSYDRDSYEQYFGPGTRLTVT.

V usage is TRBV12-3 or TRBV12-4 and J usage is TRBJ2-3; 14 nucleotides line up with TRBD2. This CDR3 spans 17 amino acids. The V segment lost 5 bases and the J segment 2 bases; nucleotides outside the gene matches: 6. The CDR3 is CASSTGTSGSTTDTQYF. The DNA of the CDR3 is TGTGCCAGCAGTACGGGGACTAGCGGGAGTACCACAGATACGCAGTATTTT.

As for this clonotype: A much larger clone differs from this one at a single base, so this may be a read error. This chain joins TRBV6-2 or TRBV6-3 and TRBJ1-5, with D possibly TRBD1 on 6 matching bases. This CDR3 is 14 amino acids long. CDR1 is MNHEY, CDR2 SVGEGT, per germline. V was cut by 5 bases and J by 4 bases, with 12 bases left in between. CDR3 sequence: CASSPPDRNQPQHF. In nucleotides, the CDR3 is TGTGCCAGCAGTCCCCCGGACAGAAATCAGCCCCAGCATTTT.

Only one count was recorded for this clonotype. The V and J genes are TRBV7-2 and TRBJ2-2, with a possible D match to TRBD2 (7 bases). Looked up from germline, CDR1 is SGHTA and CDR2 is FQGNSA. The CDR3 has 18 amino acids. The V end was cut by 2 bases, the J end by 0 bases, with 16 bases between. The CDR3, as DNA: TGTGCCAGCAGCTTACTATTGCGGGGGCGCGCGAACACCGGGGAGCTGTTTTTT. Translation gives CASSLLLRGRANTGELFF.

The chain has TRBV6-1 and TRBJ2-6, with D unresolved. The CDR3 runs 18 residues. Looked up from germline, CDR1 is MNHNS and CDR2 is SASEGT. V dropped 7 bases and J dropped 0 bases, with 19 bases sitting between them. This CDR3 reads CASTQAQGGNSGANVLTF. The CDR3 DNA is TGTGCCAGCACCCAAGCTCAAGGTGGGAACTCTGGGGCCAACGTCCTGACTTTC.